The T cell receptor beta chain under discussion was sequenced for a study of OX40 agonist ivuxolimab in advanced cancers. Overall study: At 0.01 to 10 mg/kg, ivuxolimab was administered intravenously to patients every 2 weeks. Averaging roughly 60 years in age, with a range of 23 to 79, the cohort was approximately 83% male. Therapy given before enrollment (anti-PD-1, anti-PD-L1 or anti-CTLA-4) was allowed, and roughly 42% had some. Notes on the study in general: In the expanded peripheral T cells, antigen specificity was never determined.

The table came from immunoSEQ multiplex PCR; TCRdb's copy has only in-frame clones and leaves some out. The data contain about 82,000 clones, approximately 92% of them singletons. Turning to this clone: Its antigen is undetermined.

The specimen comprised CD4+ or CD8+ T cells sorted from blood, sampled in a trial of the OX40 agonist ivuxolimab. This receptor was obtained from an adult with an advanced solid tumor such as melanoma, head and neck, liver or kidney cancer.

CDR3 sequence reads: CASSGRGRSYEQYF. The CDR3 DNA sequence: TGTGCCAGCAGCGGGAGGGGGCGATCCTACGAGCAGTACTTC. The chain uses TRBV6-5 and TRBJ2-5, with a tentative D call TRBD2 (8 bases). The end of the DNA aligns better with TRBJ2-7, so the J call may be wrong. The CDR3 sequence is 14 residues long. CDR1 is MNHEY and CDR2 is SVGAGI in the germline V gene.